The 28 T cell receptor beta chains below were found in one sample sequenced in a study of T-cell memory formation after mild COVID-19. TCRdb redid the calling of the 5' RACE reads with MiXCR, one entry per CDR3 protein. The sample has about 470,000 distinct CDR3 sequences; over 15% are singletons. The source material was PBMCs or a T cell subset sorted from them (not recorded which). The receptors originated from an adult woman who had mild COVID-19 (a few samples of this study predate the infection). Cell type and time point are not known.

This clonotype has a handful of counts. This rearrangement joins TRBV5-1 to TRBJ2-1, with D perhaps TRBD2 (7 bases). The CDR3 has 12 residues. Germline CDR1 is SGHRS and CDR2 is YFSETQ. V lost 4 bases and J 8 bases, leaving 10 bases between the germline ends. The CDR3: CASSQGGDEQFF. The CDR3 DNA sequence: TGCGCCAGCAGCCAAGGGGGGGATGAGCAGTTCTTC.

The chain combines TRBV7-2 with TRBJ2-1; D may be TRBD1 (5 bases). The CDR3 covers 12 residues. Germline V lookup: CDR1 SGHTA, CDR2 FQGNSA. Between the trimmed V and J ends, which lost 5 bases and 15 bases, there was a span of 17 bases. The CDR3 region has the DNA TGTGCCAGCAGCCTCGACCAGGGTTTGGCGTTCTTC. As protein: CASSLDQGLAFF.

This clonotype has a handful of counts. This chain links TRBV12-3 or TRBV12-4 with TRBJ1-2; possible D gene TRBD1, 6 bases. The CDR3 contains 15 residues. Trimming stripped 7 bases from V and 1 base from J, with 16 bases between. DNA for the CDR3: TGTGCCAGCAACCGGGAGGGGGGTAATAACTATGGCTACACCTTC. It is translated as CASNREGGNNYGYTF.

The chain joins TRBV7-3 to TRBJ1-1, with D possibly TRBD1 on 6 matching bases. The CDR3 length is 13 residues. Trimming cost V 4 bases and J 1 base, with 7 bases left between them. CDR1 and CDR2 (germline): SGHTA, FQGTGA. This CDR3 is CASSWDKNTEAFF. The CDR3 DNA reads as TGTGCCAGCAGCTGGGACAAGAACACTGAAGCTTTCTTT.

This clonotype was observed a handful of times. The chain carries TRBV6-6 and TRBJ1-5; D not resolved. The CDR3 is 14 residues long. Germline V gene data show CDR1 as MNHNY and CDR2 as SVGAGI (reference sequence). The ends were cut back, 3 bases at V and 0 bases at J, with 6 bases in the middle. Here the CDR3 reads CASSYQYSNQPQHF. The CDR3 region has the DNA TGTGCCAGCAGTTATCAGTATAGCAATCAGCCCCAGCATTTT.

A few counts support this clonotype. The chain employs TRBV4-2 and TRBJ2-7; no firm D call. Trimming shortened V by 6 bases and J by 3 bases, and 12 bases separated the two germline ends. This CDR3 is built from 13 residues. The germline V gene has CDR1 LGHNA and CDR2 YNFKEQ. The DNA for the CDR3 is TGTGCCAGCAGGATCCTTAGTGACTACGAGCAGTACTTC. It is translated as CASRILSDYEQYF.

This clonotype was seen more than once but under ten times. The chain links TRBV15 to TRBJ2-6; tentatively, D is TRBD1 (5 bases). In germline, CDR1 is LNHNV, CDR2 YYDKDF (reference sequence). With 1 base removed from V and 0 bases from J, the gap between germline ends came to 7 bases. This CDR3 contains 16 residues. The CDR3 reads CATSRGDSSGANVLTF. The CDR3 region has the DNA TGTGCCACCAGCAGAGGAGACAGCTCTGGGGCCAACGTCCTGACTTTC.

Here the CDR3 reads CASSPRGGLPQPQHF. As DNA, the CDR3 is TGTGCCAGCAGCCCCAGGGGGGGGCTCCCCCAGCCCCAGCATTTT. The chain links TRBV7-9 to TRBJ1-5; the match to TRBD1 covers 7 bases. The J segment lost 7 bases and the V segment lost 5 bases, leaving 11 bases of the junction unmatched. The CDR3 has 15 residues. Per germline, CDR1 SEHNR and CDR2 FQNEAQ (reference sequence).

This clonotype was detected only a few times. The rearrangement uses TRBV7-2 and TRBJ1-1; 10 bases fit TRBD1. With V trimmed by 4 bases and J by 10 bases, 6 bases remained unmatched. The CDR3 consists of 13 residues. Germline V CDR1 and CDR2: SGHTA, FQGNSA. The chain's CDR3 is CASSSTGGLGAFF. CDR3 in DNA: TGTGCCAGCAGCTCGACAGGGGGCTTAGGAGCTTTCTTT.

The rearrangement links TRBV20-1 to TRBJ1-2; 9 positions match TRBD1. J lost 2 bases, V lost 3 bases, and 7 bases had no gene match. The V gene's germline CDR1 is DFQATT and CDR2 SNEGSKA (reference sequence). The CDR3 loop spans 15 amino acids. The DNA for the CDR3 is TGCAGTGCTAGTAATCGGGGACAGGGAAACTATGGCTACACCTTC. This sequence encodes CSASNRGQGNYGYTF.

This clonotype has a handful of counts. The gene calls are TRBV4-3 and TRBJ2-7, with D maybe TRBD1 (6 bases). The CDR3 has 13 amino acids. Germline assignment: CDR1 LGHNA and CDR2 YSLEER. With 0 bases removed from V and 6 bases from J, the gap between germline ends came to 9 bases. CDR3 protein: CASSQDRGSEQYF. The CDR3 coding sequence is TGCGCCAGCAGCCAAGACAGGGGCAGCGAGCAGTACTTC.

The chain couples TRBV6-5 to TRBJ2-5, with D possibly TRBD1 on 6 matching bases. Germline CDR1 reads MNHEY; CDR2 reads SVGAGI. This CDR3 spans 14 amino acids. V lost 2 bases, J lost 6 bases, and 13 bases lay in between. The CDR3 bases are TGTGCCAGCAGTTACCTGGACAGACCGAAGACCCAGTACTTC. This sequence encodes CASSYLDRPKTQYF.

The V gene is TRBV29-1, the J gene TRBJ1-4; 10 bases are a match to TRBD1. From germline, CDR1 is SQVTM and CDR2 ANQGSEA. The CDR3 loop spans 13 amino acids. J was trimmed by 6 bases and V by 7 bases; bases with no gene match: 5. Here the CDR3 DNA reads TGCAGCGCTCGGACAGGGGGAGATGAAAAACTGTTTTTT. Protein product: CSARTGGDEKLFF.

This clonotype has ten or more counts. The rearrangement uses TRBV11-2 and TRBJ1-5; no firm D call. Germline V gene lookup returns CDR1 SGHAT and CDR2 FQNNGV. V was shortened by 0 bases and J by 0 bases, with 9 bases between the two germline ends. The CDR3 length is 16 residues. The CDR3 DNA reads TGTGCCAGCAGCTTAGATGGAGGGAGTAGCAATCAGCCCCAGCATTTT. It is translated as CASSLDGGSSNQPQHF.

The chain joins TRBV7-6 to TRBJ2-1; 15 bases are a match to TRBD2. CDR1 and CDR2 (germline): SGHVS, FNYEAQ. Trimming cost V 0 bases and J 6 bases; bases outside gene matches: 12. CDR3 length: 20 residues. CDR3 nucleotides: TGTGCCAGCAGCTTAGCCCCTCCGGGACTAGCGGGAGGAGGGGGCAATGAGCAGTTCTTC. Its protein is CASSLAPPGLAGGGGNEQFF.

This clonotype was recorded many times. The CDR3: CASSLDGPQGSYEQYF. CDR3 nucleotides: TGTGCCAGCAGCCTCGACGGCCCACAGGGCTCCTACGAGCAGTACTTC. The rearrangement links TRBV3-1 to TRBJ2-7; D possibly corresponds to TRBD1 (6 bases). This CDR3 contains 16 residues. CDR1 and CDR2 (germline): LGHDT, YNNKEL (reference sequence). V was pared by 4 bases and J by 0 bases, with 16 bases between.

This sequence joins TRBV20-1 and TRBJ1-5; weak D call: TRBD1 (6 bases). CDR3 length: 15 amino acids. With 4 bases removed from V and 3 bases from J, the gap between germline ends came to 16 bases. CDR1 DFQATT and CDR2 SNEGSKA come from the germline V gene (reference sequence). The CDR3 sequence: CSAKTGKRANQPQHF. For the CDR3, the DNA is TGCAGTGCTAAAACAGGGAAGAGGGCCAATCAGCCCCAGCATTTT.

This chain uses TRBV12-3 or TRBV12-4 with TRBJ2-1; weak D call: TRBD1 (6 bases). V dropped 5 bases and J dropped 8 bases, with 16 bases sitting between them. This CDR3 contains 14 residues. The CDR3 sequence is CASSPLAQGYEQFF. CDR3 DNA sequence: TGTGCCAGCAGTCCGCTAGCCCAGGGGTATGAGCAGTTCTTC.

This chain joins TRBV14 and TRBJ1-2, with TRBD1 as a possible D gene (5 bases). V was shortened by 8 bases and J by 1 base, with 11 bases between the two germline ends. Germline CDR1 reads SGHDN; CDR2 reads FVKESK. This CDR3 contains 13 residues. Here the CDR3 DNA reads TGTGCCAGCGCCCGGGACTATAACTATGGCTACACCTTC. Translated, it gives CASARDYNYGYTF. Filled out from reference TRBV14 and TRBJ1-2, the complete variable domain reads EAGVTQFPSHSVIEKGQTVTLRCDPISGHDNLYWYRRVMGKEIKFLLHFVKESKQDESGMPNNRFLAERTGGTYSTLKVQPAELEDSGVYFCASARDYNYGYTFGSGTRLTVV.

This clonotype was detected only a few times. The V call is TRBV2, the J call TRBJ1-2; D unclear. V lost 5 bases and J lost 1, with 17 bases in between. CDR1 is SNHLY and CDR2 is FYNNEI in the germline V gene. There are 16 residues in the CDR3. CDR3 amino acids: CASSNDPGIINYGYTF. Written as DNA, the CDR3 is TGTGCCAGCAGTAACGATCCAGGAATCATTAACTATGGCTACACCTTC.

CDR3 amino acids: CASSLTGTGSSPLHF. CDR3 sequence (DNA): TGTGCCAGCAGTTTAACAGGGACAGGGAGTTCACCCCTCCACTTT. V is TRBV12-3 or TRBV12-4 and J is TRBJ1-6; TRBD1 matches at 9 bases. The CDR3 runs to 15 residues. V lost 2 bases to trimming and J lost 9 bases; unmatched junction nucleotides: 5.

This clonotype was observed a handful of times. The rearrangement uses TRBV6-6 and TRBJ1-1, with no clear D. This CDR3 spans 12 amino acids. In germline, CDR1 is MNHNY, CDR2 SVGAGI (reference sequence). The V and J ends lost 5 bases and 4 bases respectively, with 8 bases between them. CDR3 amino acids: CASSRLGTEAFF. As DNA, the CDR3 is TGTGCCAGCAGTCGTCTGGGCACTGAAGCTTTCTTT.

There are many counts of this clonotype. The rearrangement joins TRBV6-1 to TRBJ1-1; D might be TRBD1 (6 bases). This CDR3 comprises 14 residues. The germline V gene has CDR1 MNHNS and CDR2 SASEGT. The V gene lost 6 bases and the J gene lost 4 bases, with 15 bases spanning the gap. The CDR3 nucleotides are TGTGCCAGCAGGAGAACAGGGAGTGCCACTGAAGCTTTCTTT. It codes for CASRRTGSATEAFF.

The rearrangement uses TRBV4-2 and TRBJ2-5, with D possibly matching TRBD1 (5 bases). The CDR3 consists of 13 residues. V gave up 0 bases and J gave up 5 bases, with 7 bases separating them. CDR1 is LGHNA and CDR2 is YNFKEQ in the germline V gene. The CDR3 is CASSQETEETQYF. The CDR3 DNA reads TGTGCCAGCAGCCAAGAGACAGAGGAGACCCAGTACTTC.

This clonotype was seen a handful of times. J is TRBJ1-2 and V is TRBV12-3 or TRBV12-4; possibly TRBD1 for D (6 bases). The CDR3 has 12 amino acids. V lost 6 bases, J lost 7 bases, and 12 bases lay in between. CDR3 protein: CASSFRGSGYTF. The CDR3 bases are TGTGCCAGCAGCTTCAGGGGTTCTGGCTACACCTTC.

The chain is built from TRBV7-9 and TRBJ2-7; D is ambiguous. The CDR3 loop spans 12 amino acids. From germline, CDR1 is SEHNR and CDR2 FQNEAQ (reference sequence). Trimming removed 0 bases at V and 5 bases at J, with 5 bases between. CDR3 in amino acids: CASSLAVDEQYF. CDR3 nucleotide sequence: TGTGCCAGCAGCTTAGCGGTAGACGAGCAGTACTTC. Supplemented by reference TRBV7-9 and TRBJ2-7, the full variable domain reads DTGVSQNPRHKITKRGQNVTFRCDPISEHNRLYWYRQTLGQGPEFLTYFQNEAQLEKSRLLSDRFSAERPKGSFSTLEIQRTEQGDSAMYLCASSLAVDEQYFGPGTRLTVT.

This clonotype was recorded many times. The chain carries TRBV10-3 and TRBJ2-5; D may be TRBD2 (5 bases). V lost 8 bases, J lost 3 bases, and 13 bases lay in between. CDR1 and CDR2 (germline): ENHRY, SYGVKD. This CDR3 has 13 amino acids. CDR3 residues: CAIGSVEKETQYF. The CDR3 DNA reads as TGTGCCATCGGGAGCGTAGAGAAAGAGACCCAGTACTTC.

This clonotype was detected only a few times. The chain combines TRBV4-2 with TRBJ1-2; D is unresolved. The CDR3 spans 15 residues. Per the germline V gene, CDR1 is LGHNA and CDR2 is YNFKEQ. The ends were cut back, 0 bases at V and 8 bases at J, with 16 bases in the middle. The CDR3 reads CASSQDTGRAAGYTF. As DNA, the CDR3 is TGTGCCAGCAGCCAAGACACCGGGAGAGCTGCGGGCTACACCTTC.